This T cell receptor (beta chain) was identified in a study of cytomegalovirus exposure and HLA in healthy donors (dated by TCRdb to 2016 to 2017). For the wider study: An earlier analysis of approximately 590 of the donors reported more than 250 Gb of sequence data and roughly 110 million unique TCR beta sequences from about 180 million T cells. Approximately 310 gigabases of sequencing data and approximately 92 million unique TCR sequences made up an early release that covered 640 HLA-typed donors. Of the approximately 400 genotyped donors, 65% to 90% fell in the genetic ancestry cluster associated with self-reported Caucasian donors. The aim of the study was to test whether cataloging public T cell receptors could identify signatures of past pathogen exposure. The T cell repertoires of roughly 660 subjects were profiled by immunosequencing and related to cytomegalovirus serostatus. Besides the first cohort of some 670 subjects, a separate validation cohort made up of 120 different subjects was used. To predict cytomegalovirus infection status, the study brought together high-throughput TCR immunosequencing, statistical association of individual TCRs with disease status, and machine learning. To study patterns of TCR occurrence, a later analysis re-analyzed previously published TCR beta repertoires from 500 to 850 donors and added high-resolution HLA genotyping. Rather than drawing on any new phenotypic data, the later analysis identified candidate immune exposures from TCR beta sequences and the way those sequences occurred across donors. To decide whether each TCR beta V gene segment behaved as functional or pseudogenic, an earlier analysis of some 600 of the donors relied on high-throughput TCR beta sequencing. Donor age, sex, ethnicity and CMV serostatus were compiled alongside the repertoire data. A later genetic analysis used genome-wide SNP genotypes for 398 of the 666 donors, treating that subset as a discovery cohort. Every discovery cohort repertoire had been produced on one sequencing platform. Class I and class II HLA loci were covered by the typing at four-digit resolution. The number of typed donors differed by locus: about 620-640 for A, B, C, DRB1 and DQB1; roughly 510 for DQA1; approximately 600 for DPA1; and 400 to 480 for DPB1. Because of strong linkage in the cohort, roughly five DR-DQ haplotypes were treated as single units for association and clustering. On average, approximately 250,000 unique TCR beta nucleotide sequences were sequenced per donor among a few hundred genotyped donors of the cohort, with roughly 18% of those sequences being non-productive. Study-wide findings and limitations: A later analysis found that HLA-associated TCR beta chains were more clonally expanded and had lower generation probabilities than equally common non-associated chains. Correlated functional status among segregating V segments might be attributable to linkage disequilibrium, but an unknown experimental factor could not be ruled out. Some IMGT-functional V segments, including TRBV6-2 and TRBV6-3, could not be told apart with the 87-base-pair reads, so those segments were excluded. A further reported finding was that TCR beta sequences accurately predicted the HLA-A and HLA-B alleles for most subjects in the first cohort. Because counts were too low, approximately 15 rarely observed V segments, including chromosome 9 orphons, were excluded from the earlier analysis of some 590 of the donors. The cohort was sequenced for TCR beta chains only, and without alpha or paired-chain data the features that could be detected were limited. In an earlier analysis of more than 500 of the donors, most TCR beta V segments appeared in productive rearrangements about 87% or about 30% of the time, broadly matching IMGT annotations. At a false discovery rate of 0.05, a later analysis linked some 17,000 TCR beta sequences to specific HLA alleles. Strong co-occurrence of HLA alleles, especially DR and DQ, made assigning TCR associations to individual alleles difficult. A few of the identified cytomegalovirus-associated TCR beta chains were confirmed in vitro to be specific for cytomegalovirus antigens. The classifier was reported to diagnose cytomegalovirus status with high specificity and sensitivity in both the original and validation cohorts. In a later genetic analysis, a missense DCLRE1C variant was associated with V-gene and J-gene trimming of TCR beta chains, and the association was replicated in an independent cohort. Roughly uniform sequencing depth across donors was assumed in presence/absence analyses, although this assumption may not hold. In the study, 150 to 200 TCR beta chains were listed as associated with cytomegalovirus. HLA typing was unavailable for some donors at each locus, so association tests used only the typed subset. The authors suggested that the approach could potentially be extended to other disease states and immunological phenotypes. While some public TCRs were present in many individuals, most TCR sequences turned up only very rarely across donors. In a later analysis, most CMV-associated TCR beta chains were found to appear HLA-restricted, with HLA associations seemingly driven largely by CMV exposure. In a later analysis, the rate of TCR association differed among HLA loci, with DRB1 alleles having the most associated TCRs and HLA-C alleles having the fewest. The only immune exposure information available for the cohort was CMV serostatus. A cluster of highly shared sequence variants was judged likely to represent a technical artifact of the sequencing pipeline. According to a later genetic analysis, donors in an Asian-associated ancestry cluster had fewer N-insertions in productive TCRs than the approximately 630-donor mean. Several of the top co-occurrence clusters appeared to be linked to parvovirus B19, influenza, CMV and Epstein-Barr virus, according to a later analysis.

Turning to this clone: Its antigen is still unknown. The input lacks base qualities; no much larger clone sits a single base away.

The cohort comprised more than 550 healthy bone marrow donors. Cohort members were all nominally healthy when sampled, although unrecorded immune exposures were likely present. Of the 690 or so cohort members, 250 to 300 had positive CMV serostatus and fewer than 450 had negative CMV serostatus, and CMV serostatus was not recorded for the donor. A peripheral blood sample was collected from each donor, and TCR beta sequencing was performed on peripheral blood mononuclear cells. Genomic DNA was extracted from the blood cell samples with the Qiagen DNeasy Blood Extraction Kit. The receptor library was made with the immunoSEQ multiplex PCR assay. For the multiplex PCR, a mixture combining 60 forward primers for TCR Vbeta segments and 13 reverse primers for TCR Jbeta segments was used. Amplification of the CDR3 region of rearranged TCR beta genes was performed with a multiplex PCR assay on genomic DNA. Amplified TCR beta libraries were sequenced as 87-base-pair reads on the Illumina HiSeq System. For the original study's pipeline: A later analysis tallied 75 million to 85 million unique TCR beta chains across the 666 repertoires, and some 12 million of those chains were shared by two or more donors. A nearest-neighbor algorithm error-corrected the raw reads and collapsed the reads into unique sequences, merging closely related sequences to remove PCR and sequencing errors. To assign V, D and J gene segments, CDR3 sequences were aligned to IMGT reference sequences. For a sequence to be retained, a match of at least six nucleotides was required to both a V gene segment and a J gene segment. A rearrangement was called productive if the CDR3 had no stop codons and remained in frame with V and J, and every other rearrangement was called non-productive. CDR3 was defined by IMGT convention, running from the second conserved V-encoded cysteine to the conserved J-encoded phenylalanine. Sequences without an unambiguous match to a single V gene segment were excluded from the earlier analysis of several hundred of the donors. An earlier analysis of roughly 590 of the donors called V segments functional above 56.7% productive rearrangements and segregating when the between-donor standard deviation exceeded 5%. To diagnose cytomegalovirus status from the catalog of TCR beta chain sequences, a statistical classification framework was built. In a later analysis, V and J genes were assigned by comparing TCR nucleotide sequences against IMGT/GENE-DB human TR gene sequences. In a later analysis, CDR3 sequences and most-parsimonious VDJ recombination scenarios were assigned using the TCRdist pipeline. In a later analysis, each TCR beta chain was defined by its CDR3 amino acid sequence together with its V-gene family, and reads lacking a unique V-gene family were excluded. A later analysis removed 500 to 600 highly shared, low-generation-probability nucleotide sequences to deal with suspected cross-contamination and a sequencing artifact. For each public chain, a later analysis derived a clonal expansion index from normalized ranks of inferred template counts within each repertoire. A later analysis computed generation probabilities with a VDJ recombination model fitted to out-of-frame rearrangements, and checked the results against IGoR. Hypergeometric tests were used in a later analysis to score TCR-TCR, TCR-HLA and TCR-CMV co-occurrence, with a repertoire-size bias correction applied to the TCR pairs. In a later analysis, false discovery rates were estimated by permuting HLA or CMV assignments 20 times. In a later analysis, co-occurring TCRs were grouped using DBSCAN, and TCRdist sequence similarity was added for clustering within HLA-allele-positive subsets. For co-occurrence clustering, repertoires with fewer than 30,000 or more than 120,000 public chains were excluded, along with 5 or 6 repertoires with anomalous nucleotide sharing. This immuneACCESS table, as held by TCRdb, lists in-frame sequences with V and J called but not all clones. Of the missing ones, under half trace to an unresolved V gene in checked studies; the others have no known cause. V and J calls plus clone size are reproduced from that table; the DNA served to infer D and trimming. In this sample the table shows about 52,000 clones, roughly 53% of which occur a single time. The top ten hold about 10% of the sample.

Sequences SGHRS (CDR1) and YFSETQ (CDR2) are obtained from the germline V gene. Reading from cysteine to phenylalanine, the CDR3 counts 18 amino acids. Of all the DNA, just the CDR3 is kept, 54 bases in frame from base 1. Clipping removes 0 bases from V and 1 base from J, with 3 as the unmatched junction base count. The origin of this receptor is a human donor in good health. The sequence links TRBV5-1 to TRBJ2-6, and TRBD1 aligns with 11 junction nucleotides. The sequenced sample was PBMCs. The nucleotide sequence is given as TGCGCCAGCAGCTTGGAGGGACAGGGGGGTTCTGGGGCCAACGTCCTGACTTTC. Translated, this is CASSLEGQGGSGANVLTF. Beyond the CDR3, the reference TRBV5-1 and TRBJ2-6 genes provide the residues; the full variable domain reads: KAGVTQTPRYLIKTRGQQVTLSCSPISGHRSVSWYQQTPGQGLQFLFEYFSETQRNKGNFPGRFSGRQFSNSRSEMNVSTLELGDSALYLCASSLEGQGGSGANVLTFGAGSRLTVL.